This T cell receptor (beta chain) stems from a study of neurological immune-mediated disorders. TCRdb used MiXCR to reprocess the 5' RACE reads, holding one entry per CDR3 protein. The table shows 77,000 or so distinct CDR3 sequences, with around 9.9% occurring only once. This clonotype was recorded many times. The CDR3 extends over 14 amino acids. From germline, CDR1 is SGHTA and CDR2 FQGNSA. V lost 5 bases and J lost 5, with 14 bases in between. The TCR was taken from a man aged 45-65 years in good health. The sequencing input was PBMCs. The V gene is TRBV7-2, the J gene TRBJ2-3; TRBD1 or TRBD2 may be the D gene (5 bases each). In DNA, the CDR3 is TGTGCCAGCAGCCAGCTGGGGGAGAGAGATACGCAGTATTTT. This codes for CASSQLGERDTQYF.